One and the same sample provided the 27 T cell receptor beta chains below, sequenced in a study of blood T cell repertoires in COVID-19. The repertoire was sequenced with immunoSEQ multiplex PCR; TCRdb's copy has only in-frame clones and lacks some. The profile shows about 120,000 clones, roughly 80% of them singletons. The sequenced material came from peripheral blood. The source is a man between 65 and 79 years old with acute or convalescent COVID-19.

The chain joins TRBV9 to TRBJ2-3, with 9 nucleotides matching TRBD2. Trimming took 0 bases from V and 4 from J; bases not matched to a gene: 9. CDR3 length: 17 amino acids. Per germline, CDR1 SGDLS and CDR2 YYNGEE. The CDR3 coding sequence is TGTGCCAGCAGCGTAGGCGCGGGAGGGCCGATGGCAGATACGCAGTATTTT. This sequence encodes CASSVGAGGPMADTQYF.

J is TRBJ2-7 and V is TRBV16, with TRBD1 identical over 7 bases. Germline loops: CDR1 KGHSY, CDR2 FQNENV. J was trimmed by 3 bases and V by 0 bases; bases with no gene match: 2. The CDR3 is 14 residues long. The CDR3 coding sequence is TGTGCCAGCAGCCAATCCGGGACAGACTACGAGCAGTACTTC. Translating gives CASSQSGTDYEQYF.

The chain combines TRBV15 with TRBJ2-5, with TRBD1 identical over 7 bases. The V and J ends lost 3 bases and 5 bases, in that order; junction bases with no gene match: 6. This CDR3 is 14 amino acids long. CDR1 and CDR2 (germline): LNHNV, YYDKDF (reference sequence). The CDR3 spells CATSSLQGYETQYF. The CDR3 DNA follows: TGTGCCACCAGCAGCTTACAGGGGTATGAGACCCAGTACTTC.

V and J are TRBV6-5 and TRBJ2-1; TRBD2 aligns across 7 bases. The V gene end was trimmed by 2 bases and the J gene end by 2 bases; junction bases not matched to a gene: 3. Germline V gene data show CDR1 as MNHEY and CDR2 as SVGAGI. The CDR3 is 15 residues long. CDR3 amino acids: CASSYGSGAYNEQFF. The CDR3 DNA is TGTGCCAGCAGTTACGGGAGCGGGGCCTACAATGAGCAGTTCTTC.

The rearrangement links TRBV6-2 or TRBV6-3 to TRBJ1-1, with D hard to call. V was trimmed by 4 bases and J by 4 bases, leaving 10 bases between them. CDR1 is MNHEY and CDR2 is SVGEGT in the germline V gene. The CDR3 runs 13 residues. The CDR3 loop is CASSSRWSTEAFF. In DNA, the CDR3 is TGTGCCAGCAGTTCTAGATGGAGCACTGAAGCTTTCTTT.

The chain has TRBV11-3 and TRBJ2-3; D gene unclear. From germline, CDR1 is SGHNT and CDR2 YENEEA. V was pared by 0 bases and J by 7 bases, with 5 bases between. The CDR3 spans 12 residues. The CDR3 spells CASSLDQNTQYF. CDR3 DNA sequence: TGTGCCAGCAGCTTAGATCAAAATACGCAGTATTTT.

This sequence joins TRBV28 and TRBJ2-1; D gene unclear. The V end lost 7 bases, the J end lost 6 bases, and 10 bases lay between the germline ends. The CDR3 runs to 12 residues. Looked up from germline, CDR1 is MDHEN and CDR2 is SYDVKM. CDR3 protein: CASTPSGNEQFF. CDR3 sequence (DNA): TGTGCCAGCACCCCGTCGGGCAATGAGCAGTTCTTC.

J is TRBJ1-3 and V is TRBV30; D not certain. With 4 bases removed from V and 0 bases from J, the gap between germline ends came to 7 bases. This CDR3 spans 13 amino acids. Germline V gives CDR1 GTSNPN, CDR2 SVGIG (reference sequence). The CDR3: CAWIRDSGNTIYF. The DNA for the CDR3 is TGTGCCTGGATACGGGACTCTGGAAACACCATATATTTT. The variable domain in full, completed from reference TRBV30 and TRBJ1-3, reads SQTIHQWPATLVQPVGSPLSLECTVEGTSNPNLYWYRQAAGRGLQLLFYSVGIGQISSEVPQNLSASRPQDRQFILSSKKLLLSDSGFYLCAWIRDSGNTIYFGEGSWLTVV.

The chain employs TRBV3-1 (or the pseudogene TRBV3-2) and TRBJ2-7, with a possible D match to TRBD1 (5 bases). The CDR3 length is 13 residues. The V gene lost 5 bases and the J gene lost 7 bases, with 15 bases spanning the gap. Germline CDR1 and CDR2: LGHDT and YNNKEL (reference sequence). The CDR3 nucleotides are TGTGCCAGCAGCGGCCCCAGGGCGAGGGAGCAGTACTTC. Translation: CASSGPRAREQYF.

The chain is built from TRBV24-1 and TRBJ2-1, with 9 bases fitting TRBD2. V lost 12 bases and J lost 0; bases outside the gene matches: 5. Germline V gene sequence: CDR1 KGHDR, CDR2 SFDVKD. The length of the CDR3 is 14 residues. CDR3 sequence (DNA): TGTGCCTCTCAGACTAGCGGCTCCTACAATGAGCAGTTCTTC. Translation: CASQTSGSYNEQFF.

The rearrangement uses TRBV4-3 and TRBJ2-2, with 7 bases matching TRBD1. V lost 4 bases and J lost 3; bases outside the gene matches: 5. Germline lookup yields CDR1 LGHNA and CDR2 YSLEER. This CDR3 region has 15 residues. DNA for the CDR3: TGCGCCAGCAGCCGAAGGACAGGCGACACCGGGGAGCTGTTTTTT. It is translated as CASSRRTGDTGELFF.

There are a few counts of this clone. The chain links TRBV7-2 to TRBJ1-2; 7 nucleotides align to TRBD1. CDR3 length equals 16 residues. Germline V gene sequence: CDR1 SGHTA, CDR2 FQGNSA. V was clipped by 1 base and J by 0 bases; unmatched bases: 5. The CDR3 here is CASSLGGTAPNYGYTF. CDR3 bases: TGTGCCAGCAGCTTAGGGGGGACAGCCCCTAACTATGGCTACACCTTC. Full variable domain (missing parts from reference TRBV7-2 and TRBJ1-2): GAGVSQSPSNKVTEKGKDVELRCDPISGHTALYWYRQSLGQGLEFLIYFQGNSAPDKSGLPSDRFSAERTGGSVSTLTIQRTQQEDSAVYLCASSLGGTAPNYGYTFGSGTRLTVV.

About this clone: A much larger clone differs by one base, so this may be a read error. The chain employs TRBV9 and TRBJ2-5, with TRBD1 as a possible D gene (5 bases). Per germline, CDR1 SGDLS and CDR2 YYNGEE. The V and J ends lost 0 bases and 2 bases respectively, with 11 bases between them. The CDR3 loop spans 15 amino acids. This chain's CDR3 is CASSVEGAAQETQYF. CDR3 DNA: TGTGCCAGCAGCGTAGAAGGGGCGGCGCAAGAGACCCAGTACTTC.

V and J are TRBV7-2 and TRBJ1-5, with 7 positions matching TRBD1. The CDR3 totals 15 residues. The germline CDR1 and CDR2 sequences are SGHTA and FQGNSA. V lost 5 bases and J lost 5; bases outside the gene matches: 9. CDR3 coding DNA: TGTGCCAGCAGCACTTCTTGGGACAGCTATCAGCCCCAGCATTTT. It specifies CASSTSWDSYQPQHF. The full variable domain, its missing parts supplied by reference TRBV7-2 and TRBJ1-5, is GAGVSQSPSNKVTEKGKDVELRCDPISGHTALYWYRQSLGQGLEFLIYFQGNSAPDKSGLPSDRFSAERTGGSVSTLTIQRTQQEDSAVYLCASSTSWDSYQPQHFGDGTRLSIL.

The DNA for the CDR3 is TGTGCCAGCAGCCAGGGGGCGGGCCAGCCCCAGCATTTT. As protein: CASSQGAGQPQHF. J is TRBJ1-5 and V is TRBV6-5, with TRBD1 identical over 8 bases. The CDR3 spans 13 residues. Per germline, CDR1 MNHEY and CDR2 SVGAGI. J lost 7 bases, V lost 6 bases, and 5 bases had no gene match.

This sequence joins TRBV2 and TRBJ2-7, with TRBD2 matching over 8 bases. The junction had 14 bases not matched to a gene; V was cut back by 11 bases and J by 2 bases. The CDR3 is 15 residues long. Looked up from germline, CDR1 is SNHLY and CDR2 is FYNNEI. CDR3 sequence (DNA): TGTGCCTTCCAGAGTGAGACTAGCGAGGCCTACGAGCAGTACTTC. Its protein product is CAFQSETSEAYEQYF.

The rearrangement joins TRBV5-1 to TRBJ2-5; a possible D gene is TRBD2 (7 bases). The germline V and J ends were trimmed by 0 bases and 5 bases, with 11 bases remaining between them. Germline V lookup: CDR1 SGHRS, CDR2 YFSETQ. The CDR3 is 14 residues long. The CDR3 nucleotides read TGCGCCAGCAGCTTGGCGGGGGGCGAGGAGACCCAGTACTTC. This encodes CASSLAGGEETQYF.

The J gene is TRBJ2-7, the V gene TRBV19, with a tentative D call TRBD1 (6 bases). The CDR3 has 14 residues. V lost 6 bases and J 3 bases, leaving 15 bases between the germline ends. Germline lookup yields CDR1 LNHDA and CDR2 SQIVND (reference sequence). The CDR3 DNA reads TGTGCCAGTAGCAATACAGGGTGGGTCTACGAGCAGTACTTC. Translation gives CASSNTGWVYEQYF.

The gene calls are TRBV18 and TRBJ2-1; D gene unclear. Trimming removed 3 bases from V and 0 bases from J, with 9 bases in between. Germline CDR1 is KGHSH and CDR2 is LQKENI. The CDR3 is 15 residues long. The CDR3 DNA reads as TGTGCCAGCTCACCCGCCTCCAGCTCCTACAATGAGCAGTTCTTC. Its protein product is CASSPASSSYNEQFF.

This clone appeared a single time. The chain uses TRBV9 and TRBJ1-3; D is ambiguous. This CDR3 is built from 15 residues. Between the trimmed V and J ends, which lost 4 bases and 0 bases, there was a span of 11 bases. The V gene's germline CDR1 is SGDLS and CDR2 YYNGEE. This CDR3 reads CASSPRGDSGNTIYF. CDR3 nucleotides: TGTGCCAGCAGCCCCCGAGGAGACTCTGGAAACACCATATATTTT.

The chain combines TRBV7-2 with TRBJ1-5; maybe TRBD1 (6 bases). V was clipped by 5 bases and J by 1 base, with 12 bases between them. Per germline, CDR1 SGHTA and CDR2 FQGNSA. The CDR3 is 15 residues long. The DNA of the CDR3 is TGTGCCAGCAGCCCGTTGAGGGGGAGCAATCAGCCCCAGCATTTT. Protein product: CASSPLRGSNQPQHF.

The chain is built from TRBV6-6 and TRBJ1-2, with 7 nucleotides matching TRBD1. Germline CDR1 and CDR2: MNHNY and SVGAGI (reference sequence). CDR3 length: 16 residues. V shed 6 bases, J shed 4 bases, and the junction held 14 bases outside the gene matches. As DNA, the CDR3 is TGTGCCAGCAGCCGGACTGACAGGGACCATTCCTATGGCTACACCTTC. This gives the protein CASSRTDRDHSYGYTF.

The rearrangement uses TRBV4-3 and TRBJ1-5; TRBD1 matches at 10 bases. CDR3 length: 15 residues. CDR1 and CDR2 (germline): LGHNA, YSLEER. V lost 5 bases to trimming and J lost 5 bases; unmatched junction nucleotides: 6. The CDR3 DNA is TGCGCCAGCAGCGGACGACAGGGGGCCGATCAGCCCCAGCATTTT. It encodes CASSGRQGADQPQHF.

The chain is built from TRBV30 and TRBJ2-5, with a weak D call TRBD1 (5 bases). The ends were cut back, 3 bases at V and 5 bases at J, with 13 bases in the middle. Per germline, CDR1 GTSNPN and CDR2 SVGIG (reference sequence). The CDR3 extends over 13 amino acids. In DNA, the CDR3 is TGTGCCTGGAGGGGCAGGGTCTGGGAGACCCAGTACTTC. Amino acids: CAWRGRVWETQYF.

V and J are TRBV30 and TRBJ1-2; D is undetermined. The germline V gene has CDR1 GTSNPN and CDR2 SVGIG (reference sequence). Trimming pared 8 bases from V and 4 bases from J, leaving 8 bases between. There are 10 residues in the CDR3. The CDR3 region has the DNA TGTGCCAGCGACGGCTATGGCTACACCTTC. It encodes CASDGYGYTF.

The genes are TRBV2 and TRBJ2-2; 9 nucleotides align to TRBD1. Losses at the gene ends were 6 bases for V and 3 bases for J; bases not matched to a gene: 17. This CDR3 is built from 19 residues. Per the germline V gene, CDR1 is SNHLY and CDR2 is FYNNEI. CDR3 nucleotides: TGTGCCAGCAGAGGGCCGGGAGGACAGGGGAATCCGGACACCGGGGAGCTGTTTTTT. Translating it yields CASRGPGGQGNPDTGELFF.

V and J are TRBV28 and TRBJ2-7; TRBD2 is a possible D gene (6 bases). The germline V gene has CDR1 MDHEN and CDR2 SYDVKM. The CDR3 runs to 14 residues. The V gene lost 6 bases and the J gene lost 4 bases, with 16 bases spanning the gap. Here the CDR3 reads CASRTGENRYEQYF. DNA of the CDR3: TGTGCCAGCAGAACGGGAGAAAATAGGTACGAGCAGTACTTC.